This T cell receptor (beta chain) comes out of a study of cytomegalovirus exposure and HLA in healthy donors. About the study: A prior analysis found 117 million unique TCR beta sequences from approximately 200 million T cells. From donors who were HLA-typed, an early data release held around 80 million unique TCRs. Overall study findings and caveats: Later analysis identified several of the most significant clusters that appeared linked to common viral pathogens. Earlier analysis yielded a pattern in which most TCR beta V segments were productive about 87% or about 30% of the time.

PCR involved 60 Vbeta and 13 Jbeta primers. TCRdb's copy holds only in-frame clones and misses some; the assay was immunoSEQ multiplex PCR. The data show roughly 200,000 clones, about four fifths seen once. V was cut by 6 bases and J by 3 bases, with 17 bases left in between. Germline V gene data show CDR1 as SGHVS and CDR2 as FNYEAQ. The CDR3 runs 15 residues. A remark on this clone: What it binds is unknown.

The J gene is TRBJ1-1, the V gene TRBV7-6; no firm D call. The sequence came from a woman between 45 and 65 years old in good health and CMV-seronegative. Material for sequencing was PBMCs. CDR3 sequence reads: CASRSYVGRDTEAFF. The CDR3 DNA sequence: TGTGCCAGCAGGAGTTATGTTGGGAGGGACACTGAAGCTTTCTTT.